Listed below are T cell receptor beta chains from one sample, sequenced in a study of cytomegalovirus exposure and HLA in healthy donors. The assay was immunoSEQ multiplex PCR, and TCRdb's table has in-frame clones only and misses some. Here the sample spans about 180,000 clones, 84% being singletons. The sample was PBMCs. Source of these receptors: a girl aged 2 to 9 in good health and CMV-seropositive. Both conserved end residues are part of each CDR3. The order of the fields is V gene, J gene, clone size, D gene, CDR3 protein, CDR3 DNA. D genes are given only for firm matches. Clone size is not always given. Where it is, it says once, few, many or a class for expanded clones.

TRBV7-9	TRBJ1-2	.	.	CASSPDGNYGYTF	TGTGCCAGCAGCCCTGACGGGAACTATGGCTACACCTTC
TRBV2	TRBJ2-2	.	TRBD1	CASRVQGAMAGELFF	TGTGCCAGCAGGGTCCAGGGGGCAATGGCCGGGGAGCTGTTTTTT
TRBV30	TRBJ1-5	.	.	CAWSLSLGLNQPQHF	TGTGCCTGGTCCCTGTCACTAGGCCTTAATCAGCCCCAGCATTTT
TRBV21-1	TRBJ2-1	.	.	CASSAYRVGPGNEQFF	.
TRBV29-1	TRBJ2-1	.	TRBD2	CSVVGGGSYNEQFF	TGCAGCGTTGTGGGCGGGGGGTCGTACAATGAGCAGTTCTTC
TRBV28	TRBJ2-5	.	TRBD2	CASSFAGVSRETQYF	TGTGCCAGCAGTTTCGCGGGAGTATCGCGGGAGACCCAGTACTTC
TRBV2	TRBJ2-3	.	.	CARGTGIADTQYF	TGTGCCAGGGGAACAGGGATAGCAGATACGCAGTATTTT
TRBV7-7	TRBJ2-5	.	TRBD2	CASSSGGRVETQYF	TGTGCTAGCAGCTCGGGAGGGCGAGTGGAGACCCAGTACTTC
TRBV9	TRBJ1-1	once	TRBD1	CASSVDDRARTEAFF	TGTGCCAGCAGCGTGGACGACAGGGCAAGGACTGAAGCTTTCTTT
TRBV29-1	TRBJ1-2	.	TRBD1	CSVAGQSANYGYTF	TGCAGCGTTGCGGGACAGTCAGCTAACTATGGCTACACCTTC
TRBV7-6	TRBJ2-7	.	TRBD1	CASSREQGAEQYF	TGTGCCAGCAGCCGCGAACAGGGGGCCGAGCAGTACTTC
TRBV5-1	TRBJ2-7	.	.	CASSLGQNSYEQYF	TGCGCCAGCAGCTTGGGACAGAACTCCTACGAGCAGTACTTC
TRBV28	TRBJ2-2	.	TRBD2	CASRTLVPGLAGEKLQANTGELFF	TGTGCCAGCCGAACGCTTGTACCGGGACTAGCGGGAGAGAAGCTCCAGGCGAACACCGGGGAGCTGTTTTTT
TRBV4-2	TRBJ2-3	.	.	CASSQDRVGTSTDTQYF	TGTGCCAGCAGCCAAGATCGGGTCGGTACTAGCACAGATACGCAGTATTTT
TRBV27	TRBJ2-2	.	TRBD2	CASSFKSTGLANTGELFF	TGTGCCAGCAGTTTTAAATCTACGGGACTAGCGAACACCGGGGAGCTGTTTTTT
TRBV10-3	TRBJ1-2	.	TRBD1	CATFRDRVNYGYTF	TGTGCCACCTTCCGGGACAGGGTTAACTATGGCTACACCTTC
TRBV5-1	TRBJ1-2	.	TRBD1	CASSGNRGGDGYTF	TGCGCCAGCAGCGGAAACAGGGGCGGTGATGGCTACACCTTC
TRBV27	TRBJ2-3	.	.	CASSFGGGGTDTQYF	TGTGCCAGCAGTTTTGGAGGGGGCGGGACAGATACGCAGTATTTT
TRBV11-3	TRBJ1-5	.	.	CASSLDPAGTNDQPQHF	TGTGCCAGCAGCTTAGATCCCGCAGGAACAAACGATCAGCCCCAGCATTTT
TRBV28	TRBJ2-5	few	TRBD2	CASSERELETQYF	TGTGCCAGCAGTGAGCGGGAACTAGAGACCCAGTACTTC
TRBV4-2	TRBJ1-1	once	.	CASSQDSKASKAFF	TGTGCCAGCAGCCAAGACAGCAAAGCTAGTAAAGCTTTCTTT
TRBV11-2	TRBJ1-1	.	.	CASSLAVWRTNTEAFF	TGTGCCAGCAGCTTAGCAGTTTGGAGAACTAACACTGAAGCTTTCTTT
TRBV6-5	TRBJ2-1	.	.	CASSHLEDNEQFF	TGTGCCAGCAGTCACCTGGAGGATAATGAGCAGTTCTTC
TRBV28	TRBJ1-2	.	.	CASSQTAADYGYTF	TGTGCCAGCAGCCAAACCGCGGCGGACTATGGCTACACCTTC
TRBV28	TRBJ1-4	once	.	CASSLYGTTNEKLFF	TGTGCCAGCAGTTTATACGGGACAACTAATGAAAAACTGTTTTTT
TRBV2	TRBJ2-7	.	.	CASSGIRGYLPYEQYF	TGTGCCAGCAGTGGGATTAGGGGCTACCTCCCCTACGAGCAGTACTTC
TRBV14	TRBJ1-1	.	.	CASSQDFGNTEAFF	TGTGCCAGCAGCCAAGACTTCGGGAACACTGAAGCTTTCTTT
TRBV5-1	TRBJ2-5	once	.	CASSREEETQYF	TGCGCCAGCAGCCGAGAGGAAGAGACCCAGTACTTC
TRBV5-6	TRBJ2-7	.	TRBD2	CASSERSSGNYEQYF	TGTGCCAGCAGCGAGAGGTCTAGCGGTAATTACGAGCAGTACTTC
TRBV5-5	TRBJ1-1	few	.	CASSLSGTLNEAFF	TGTGCCAGCAGCTTGTCCGGGACACTAAACGAAGCTTTCTTT
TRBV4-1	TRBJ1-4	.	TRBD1	CASSLSGTGLLNEKLFF	TGCGCCAGCAGCTTGAGCGGGACAGGGCTACTTAATGAAAAACTGTTTTTT
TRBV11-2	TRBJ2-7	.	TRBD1	CASSLKWDSYEQYF	TGTGCCAGCAGCTTAAAGTGGGACAGTTACGAGCAGTACTTC
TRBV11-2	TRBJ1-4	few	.	CASSSNGGGGYEKLFF	TGTGCCAGCAGCTCGAATGGTGGGGGCGGGTATGAAAAACTGTTTTTT
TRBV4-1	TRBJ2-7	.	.	CASSQPPSARVDEQYF	TGCGCCAGCAGCCAACCACCTTCTGCCAGGGTGGACGAGCAGTACTTC
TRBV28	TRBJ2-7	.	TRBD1	CASSDPGQLYEQYF	TGTGCCAGCAGTGATCCGGGACAGCTATACGAGCAGTACTTC
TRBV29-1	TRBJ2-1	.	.	CSVDLQGRMGEQFF	TGCAGCGTTGACCTTCAGGGGCGAATGGGTGAGCAGTTCTTC
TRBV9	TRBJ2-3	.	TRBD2	CASSVTSTSDTQYF	TGTGCCAGCAGCGTGACTAGCACGTCAGATACGCAGTATTTT
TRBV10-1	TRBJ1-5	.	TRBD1	CASRQTGADRTQHF	TGCGCCAGCAGGCAAACAGGGGCTGATCGTACCCAGCATTTT
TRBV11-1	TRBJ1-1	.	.	CASSFLSTEAFF	TGTGCCAGCAGCTTTCTTTCCACTGAAGCTTTCTTT
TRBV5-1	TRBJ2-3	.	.	CASSSTPYITDTQYF	TGCGCCAGCAGCTCCACCCCATACATCACAGATACGCAGTATTTT
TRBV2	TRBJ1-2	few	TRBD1	CARPGQGPLSGYTF	TGTGCCAGACCGGGACAGGGCCCCCTGAGTGGCTACACCTTC
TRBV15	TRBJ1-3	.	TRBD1	CATSRLDRVGNTIYF	TGTGCCACCAGCAGACTGGACAGGGTTGGAAACACCATATATTTT
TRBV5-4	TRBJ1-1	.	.	CASSLKGRWTEAFF	TGTGCCAGCAGCTTGAAGGGGCGATGGACTGAAGCTTTCTTT
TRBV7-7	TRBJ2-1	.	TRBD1	CASSLQSTGNYNEQFF	TGTGCCAGCAGCTTACAATCGACAGGGAACTACAATGAGCAGTTCTTC
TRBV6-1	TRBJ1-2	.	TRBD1	CASTRQGALYGYTF	TGTGCCAGCACACGACAGGGCGCGCTCTATGGCTACACCTTC
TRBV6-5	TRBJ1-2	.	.	CASSYLYRAYYGYTF	TGTGCCAGCAGTTATCTCTACAGGGCCTACTATGGCTACACCTTC
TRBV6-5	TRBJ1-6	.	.	CASSRTNSPLHF	TGTGCCAGCAGCCGAACTAACTCACCCCTCCACTTT
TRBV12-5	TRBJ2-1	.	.	CASGRDIPRNEQFF	TGTGCTAGTGGCAGGGACATCCCTAGGAATGAGCAGTTCTTC
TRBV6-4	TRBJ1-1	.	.	CASSRGQIIRKTEAFF	TGTGCCAGCAGCCGCGGACAGATAATTAGAAAAACTGAAGCTTTCTTT
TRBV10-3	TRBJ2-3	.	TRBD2	CAISGPGLAGHSDTQYF	TGTGCCATCAGTGGTCCGGGACTAGCAGGGCATTCCGATACGCAGTATTTT
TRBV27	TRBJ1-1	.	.	CASSLLTAALTEAFF	TGTGCCAGTAGTTTATTGACTGCCGCGCTCACTGAAGCTTTCTTT
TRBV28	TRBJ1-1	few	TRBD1	CASSTRTGGDTEAFF	TGTGCCAGCAGTACAAGGACAGGGGGGGACACTGAAGCTTTCTTT
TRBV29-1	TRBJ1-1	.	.	CSVEIGEWNTEAFF	TGCAGCGTTGAAATTGGTGAGTGGAACACTGAAGCTTTCTTT
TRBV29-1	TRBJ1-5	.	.	CSVRAGHNQPQHF	TGCAGCGTCCGAGCAGGCCACAATCAGCCCCAGCATTTT